The 14 T cell receptor beta chains listed next were all sequenced from one sample in a study of CD8+ T cells in alopecia areata. Treatment in this sample: oral pan-JAK inhibitor, 5-10 mg twice daily. RNA was isolated and reverse transcribed to cDNA, the sequencing template. This table comes from immunoSEQ multiplex PCR, and its TCRdb copy is limited to in-frame clones, with some not included. The sample lists about 220,000 clones, more than 45% occurring once. This specimen consisted of CD4+ T cells sorted from blood, obtained at week 4, from a patient treated with tofacitinib. The receptors stem from a human donor with alopecia areata.

This chain connects TRBV29-1 to TRBJ1-1, with D possibly TRBD1 on 5 matching bases. Looked up from germline, CDR1 is SQVTM and CDR2 is ANQGSEA. V was cut by 5 bases and J by 4 bases, with 17 bases left in between. The CDR3 is 14 residues long. The CDR3 sequence: CSVNGGLGGTEAFF. CDR3 sequence (DNA): TGCAGCGTTAATGGGGGTCTGGGCGGCACTGAAGCTTTCTTT.

The rearrangement links TRBV30 to TRBJ1-1, with D hard to call. The CDR3 contains 15 residues. The germline V and J ends were trimmed by 3 bases and 0 bases, with 14 bases remaining between them. CDR1 and CDR2 (germline): GTSNPN, SVGIG (reference sequence). The CDR3: CAWRREGLMNTEAFF. In DNA, the CDR3 is TGTGCCTGGAGACGAGAAGGATTAATGAACACTGAAGCTTTCTTT.

The chain is built from TRBV30 and TRBJ2-3; 8 bases are a match to TRBD2. Germline CDR1 and CDR2: GTSNPN and SVGIG (reference sequence). This CDR3 contains 16 residues. V trimming: 2 bases; J trimming: 4 bases; junction bases outside the gene matches: 11. The chain's CDR3 is CAWSPMTGGRPDTQYF. The CDR3 bases are TGTGCCTGGAGTCCCATGACGGGGGGGCGGCCAGATACGCAGTATTTT.

The rearrangement joins TRBV7-2 to TRBJ1-4, with unresolved D. The CDR3 length is 14 residues. The germline CDR1 and CDR2 sequences are SGHTA and FQGNSA. With 1 base removed from V and 5 bases from J, the gap between germline ends came to 8 bases. CDR3 nucleotide sequence: TGTGCCAGCAGCTTAGTTGCGCTGAATGAAAAACTGTTTTTT. This sequence encodes CASSLVALNEKLFF.

The chain has TRBV23-1 and TRBJ2-7; a weak D match, TRBD1 (6 bases). TRBV23-1 is an ORF, and what it does is uncertain. Trimming cost V 4 bases and J 0 bases, with 10 bases left between them. This CDR3 region has 14 residues. In DNA form, the CDR3 reads TGCGCCAGCAGTCCCAAGGGGGTCTCCTACGAGCAGTACTTC. Translation gives CASSPKGVSYEQYF.

The V call is TRBV7-2, the J call TRBJ1-2; D is ambiguous. The CDR3 runs 12 residues. Trimming took 3 bases from V and 8 from J, leaving 10 bases between them. Germline CDR1 is SGHTA and CDR2 is FQGNSA. The CDR3 sequence is CASSFEIHGYTF. The CDR3 nucleotides are TGTGCCAGCAGCTTTGAAATCCACGGCTACACCTTC. Variable domain in full (rest from reference TRBV7-2 and TRBJ1-2): GAGVSQSPSNKVTEKGKDVELRCDPISGHTALYWYRQSLGQGLEFLIYFQGNSAPDKSGLPSDRFSAERTGGSVSTLTIQRTQQEDSAVYLCASSFEIHGYTFGSGTRLTVV.

This clone came up a few times. V and J are TRBV11-2 and TRBJ1-4, with 7 bases identical to TRBD1. The CDR3 extends over 16 amino acids. J gave up 1 base and V 5 bases, and 7 bases lay outside the gene matches. Germline V gene lookup returns CDR1 SGHAT and CDR2 FQNNGV. The DNA of the CDR3 is TGTGCCAGCAGCATAGGGGCAGGGGGAACTAATGAAAAACTGTTTTTT. Translated: CASSIGAGGTNEKLFF.

The chain links TRBV10-3 to TRBJ2-7; D is undetermined. CDR1 ENHRY and CDR2 SYGVKD come from the germline V gene. V shed 0 bases and J shed 9 bases, with 15 bases lying between them. The CDR3 spans 14 residues. The CDR3 region has the DNA TGTGCCATCAGTGAGTCAACTGTGGGCAACGCGCAGTACTTC. Residues: CAISESTVGNAQYF.

The V call is TRBV7-9, the J call TRBJ2-2; D ambiguous. The CDR3 covers 13 residues. In germline, CDR1 is SEHNR, CDR2 FQNEAQ (reference sequence). Trimming shortened V by 5 bases and J by 7 bases, and 11 bases separated the two germline ends. CDR3 bases: TGTGCCAGCAGCCGCGGCAAGGGCGGGGAGCTGTTTTTT. It encodes CASSRGKGGELFF.

The chain joins TRBV12-5 to TRBJ2-3, with D tentatively TRBD2 (6 bases). The V gene's germline CDR1 is LGHNT and CDR2 FRNRAP. This CDR3 region has 12 residues. Trimming stripped 7 bases from V and 8 bases from J, with 13 bases between. Here the CDR3 reads CASAGEVGTQYF. For the CDR3, the DNA is TGTGCTAGTGCGGGGGAAGTCGGTACGCAGTATTTT.

This clone was recorded at least ten times. The chain uses TRBV10-3 and TRBJ1-5; 10 bases match TRBD1. V shed 5 bases, J shed 11 bases, and the junction held 3 bases outside the gene matches. The germline V gene has CDR1 ENHRY and CDR2 SYGVKD. This CDR3 is built from 12 residues. CDR3 in amino acids: CAISSTGGTQHF. The CDR3 DNA follows: TGTGCCATCAGTTCGACAGGGGGCACCCAGCATTTT.

V and J are TRBV12-5 and TRBJ2-3; D is possibly TRBD1 or TRBD2 (6 bases each). Germline V gives CDR1 LGHNT, CDR2 FRNRAP. V was trimmed by 7 bases and J by 0 bases, leaving 17 bases between them. CDR3 length: 16 amino acids. The CDR3 region is CASANGGPTSTDTQYF. CDR3 nucleotide sequence: TGTGCTAGTGCCAACGGGGGCCCCACTAGCACAGATACGCAGTATTTT.

This clone was seen a few times. The gene calls are TRBV28 and TRBJ2-7; the D is unclear. Germline loops: CDR1 MDHEN, CDR2 SYDVKM. The length of the CDR3 is 12 residues. The germline V and J ends were trimmed by 2 bases and 3 bases, with 5 bases remaining between them. The DNA of the CDR3 is TGTGCCAGCAGTTTAAAGGGCTACGAGCAGTACTTC. Translation: CASSLKGYEQYF.

The gene calls are TRBV12-5 and TRBJ2-7; tentatively, D is TRBD2 (5 bases). V was pared by 5 bases and J by 0 bases, with 5 bases between. CDR3 size: 12 residues. Germline loops: CDR1 LGHNT, CDR2 FRNRAP. The CDR3 region is CASGRDSYEQYF. The DNA of the CDR3 is TGTGCTAGTGGTCGGGACTCCTACGAGCAGTACTTC.